This paragraph reports one T cell receptor (beta chain). In the original workflow: Quantification of nucleated cells was approximated via reference gene primer amplification. Libraries were prepared by immunoSEQ multiplex PCR; TCRdb keeps only in-frame clonotypes and omits some of them. V, J and clone size are taken as reported in that table, and D and trimming were inferred from the DNA itself. The sample comprises about 260,000 clones, around 90% of which are singletons, and 4% rests with the top ten. The source of the sample is a study of blood T cell repertoires in COVID-19. At the level of the study: The United States, Italy and Spain supplied acute and convalescent COVID-19 samples.

V lost 6 bases and J 3 bases, leaving 13 bases between the germline ends. This CDR3 contains 13 residues. In germline, CDR1 is SGHDT, CDR2 YYEEEE. Sequencing was carried out using peripheral blood. The clonotype comes from a man aged 55 to 70 who had recovered from COVID-19. The chain employs TRBV5-6 and TRBJ2-7; D is perhaps TRBD1 (6 bases). CDR3 loop: CASTRPGVYEQYF. Written as DNA, the CDR3 is TGTGCCAGCACCCGACCAGGGGTCTACGAGCAGTACTTC.